Presented here are 30 T cell receptor beta chains from one specimen sequenced in a study of blood T cell repertoires in COVID-19 (dated by TCRdb to about 2020). The library was obtained by the immunoSEQ multiplex PCR assay. What TCRdb holds here is the immuneACCESS table cut down to in-frame rearrangements. Part of the clones is not present; checked against another copy, under half of the missing clones reflect an unresolved V gene, and the others are unexplained. The sample table shows more than 85,000 clones, and approximately 87% are seen once. The top ten hold roughly a sixth of the sample. The material sequenced was peripheral blood. The receptor source for this set is a human donor in a cohort sampled during active COVID-19.

The chain is built from TRBV7-2 and TRBJ2-7; 8 nucleotides match TRBD2. Germline lookup yields CDR1 SGHTA and CDR2 FQGNSA. Unmatched junction bases numbered 5, after V lost 0 bases and J lost 7 bases. This CDR3 region has 14 residues. CDR3 nucleotide sequence: TGTGCCAGCAGCTTAGCCGGGGGGGCCGGAGAGCAGTACTTC. This codes for CASSLAGGAGEQYF.

The chain employs TRBV28 and TRBJ1-5; D may be TRBD1 (6 bases). CDR1 and CDR2 (germline): MDHEN, SYDVKM. V lost 2 bases to trimming and J lost 9 bases, with 14 bases between them. The CDR3 spans 14 residues. The CDR3 loop reads CASSLRTAFSPQHF. DNA for the CDR3: TGTGCCAGCAGTTTACGGACAGCTTTTTCGCCCCAGCATTTT. Looking up the rest from reference TRBV28 and TRBJ1-5 gives the full variable domain: DVKVTQSSRYLVKRTGEKVFLECVQDMDHENMFWYRQDPGLGLRLIYFSYDVKMKEKGDIPEGYSVSREKKERFSLILESASTNQTSMYLCASSLRTAFSPQHFGDGTRLSIL.

This CDR3 reads CASQGVGAYEQYF. CDR3 sequence (DNA): TGTGCCAGCCAGGGGGTGGGGGCGTACGAGCAGTACTTC. This rearrangement joins TRBV2 to TRBJ2-7, with 7 bases identical to TRBD1. CDR3 length equals 13 residues. Per the germline V gene, CDR1 is SNHLY and CDR2 is FYNNEI. V shed 8 bases and J 4 bases; nucleotides not matched to a gene: 8.

The gene calls are TRBV19 and TRBJ1-6; TRBD1 aligns across 8 bases. The CDR3 is 16 residues long. Unmatched junction bases numbered 9, after V lost 5 bases and J lost 6 bases. Germline V CDR1 and CDR2: LNHDA, SQIVND (reference sequence). CDR3 sequence (DNA): TGTGCCAGTAGTCCCGGACAGGGACCCTTTAATTCACCCCTCCACTTT. It codes for CASSPGQGPFNSPLHF.

This sequence joins TRBV29-1 and TRBJ2-5; D not resolved. Germline V gene data show CDR1 as SQVTM and CDR2 as ANQGSEA. This CDR3 spans 12 amino acids. V shed 7 bases and J shed 14 bases, with 23 bases lying between them. DNA for the CDR3: TGCAGCGCCCAGGTGGGTGGTTCCGCGAGTTACTTC. It specifies CSAQVGGSASYF.

This clone came up once. The chain recombines TRBV19 with TRBJ2-3; possible D gene TRBD1, 5 bases. CDR3 length equals 12 residues. CDR1 is LNHDA and CDR2 is SQIVND in the germline V gene (reference sequence). The ends were cut back, 7 bases at V and 3 bases at J, with 8 bases in the middle. CDR3: CASKGLTDTQYF. CDR3 bases: TGTGCCAGTAAGGGGCTTACAGATACGCAGTATTTT. Looking up the rest from reference TRBV19 and TRBJ2-3 gives the full variable domain: DGGITQSPKYLFRKEGQNVTLSCEQNLNHDAMYWYRQDPGQGLRLIYYSQIVNDFQKGDIAEGYSVSREKKESFPLTVTSAQKNPTAFYLCASKGLTDTQYFGPGTRLTVL.

The chain joins TRBV6-5 to TRBJ2-5; 7 bases fit TRBD2. V was clipped by 5 bases and J by 0 bases; unmatched bases: 6. CDR3 length: 15 amino acids. In germline, CDR1 is MNHEY, CDR2 SVGAGI. CDR3 loop: CASSPHLADQETQYF. CDR3 coding DNA: TGTGCCAGCAGTCCCCACCTAGCGGACCAAGAGACCCAGTACTTC.

The V call is TRBV28, the J call TRBJ2-2; perhaps TRBD2 as D (6 bases). The V gene lost 5 bases and the J gene lost 0 bases, with 16 bases spanning the gap. The CDR3 extends over 17 amino acids. Germline V CDR1 and CDR2: MDHEN, SYDVKM. CDR3 DNA: TGTGCCAGCAGTCCACCGGGAGAAGGGGCGAACACCGGGGAGCTGTTTTTT. It specifies CASSPPGEGANTGELFF. The full variable domain, completed using reference TRBV28 and TRBJ2-2, is DVKVTQSSRYLVKRTGEKVFLECVQDMDHENMFWYRQDPGLGLRLIYFSYDVKMKEKGDIPEGYSVSREKKERFSLILESASTNQTSMYLCASSPPGEGANTGELFFGEGSRLTVL.

The genes are TRBV4-2 and TRBJ1-5; D call uncertain. The germline CDR1 and CDR2 sequences are LGHNA and YNFKEQ. CDR3 length equals 15 residues. V was pared by 4 bases and J by 1 base, with 11 bases between. The CDR3 sequence: CASSPTPGSNQPQHF. CDR3 sequence (DNA): TGTGCCAGCAGCCCTACACCAGGCAGCAATCAGCCCCAGCATTTT.

The chain carries TRBV18 and TRBJ1-1; 9 positions match TRBD1. CDR1 KGHSH and CDR2 LQKENI come from the germline V gene. Trimming took 4 bases from V and 4 from J; bases not matched to a gene: 7. The CDR3 runs to 15 residues. The CDR3 DNA is TGTGCCAGCTCACGAGGACAGGGGCAGGTCACTGAAGCTTTCTTT. Encoded protein: CASSRGQGQVTEAFF. The full variable domain, rest sourced from reference TRBV18 and TRBJ1-1, is NAGVMQNPRHLVRRRGQEARLRCSPMKGHSHVYWYRQLPEEGLKFMVYLQKENIIDESGMPKERFSAEFPKEGPSILRIQQVVRGDSAAYFCASSRGQGQVTEAFFGQGTRLTVV.

V is TRBV5-6 and J is TRBJ1-6; tentatively, D is TRBD1 (5 bases). The CDR3 is 13 amino acids. Trimming shortened V by 3 bases and J by 6 bases, and 7 bases separated the two germline ends. The germline V gene encodes CDR1 SGHDT and CDR2 YYEEEE. The CDR3 DNA reads TGTGCCAGCAGCTATGACAGTAATTCACCCCTCCACTTT. Translation gives CASSYDSNSPLHF.

CDR3 in amino acids: CASSSGQNEKLFF. For the CDR3, the DNA is TGCGCCAGCAGCTCGGGACAAAATGAAAAACTGTTTTTT. V is TRBV5-1 and J is TRBJ1-4; TRBD1 is a possible D gene (6 bases). CDR1 is SGHRS and CDR2 is YFSETQ in the germline V gene. Trimming left V 3 bases short and J 5 bases short, with 8 bases between. The CDR3 contains 13 residues.

The J gene is TRBJ2-2, the V gene TRBV27; the D gene is possibly TRBD1 (5 bases). The CDR3 extends over 15 amino acids. The V end lost 8 bases, the J end lost 7 bases, and 20 bases lay between the germline ends. In germline, CDR1 is MNHEY, CDR2 SMNVEV (reference sequence). CDR3 residues: CASRKGQNLLGELFF. CDR3 nucleotide sequence: TGTGCCAGCCGCAAGGGGCAAAATCTTCTCGGGGAGCTGTTTTTT.

The chain is built from TRBV6-6 and TRBJ2-1; unclear D gene. Germline CDR1 MNHNY, CDR2 SVGAGI (reference sequence). Trimming removed 5 bases from V and 7 bases from J, with 9 bases in between. There are 12 residues in the CDR3. The CDR3, as DNA: TGTGCCAGCAGTAAAACCACAAATGAGCAGTTCTTC. This sequence encodes CASSKTTNEQFF.

The rearrangement uses TRBV10-3 and TRBJ2-7, with 10 positions matching TRBD1. V was pared by 6 bases and J by 6 bases, with 8 bases of the junction left unmatched. CDR1 and CDR2 (germline): ENHRY, SYGVKD. This CDR3 has 14 amino acids. The chain's CDR3 is CAISAGGTGVEQYF. CDR3 in DNA: TGTGCCATCAGCGCGGGCGGGACAGGGGTCGAGCAGTACTTC.

This CDR3 reads CAGTGTGTSYEQYF. The CDR3 DNA reads as TGTGCCGGTACCGGGACAGGGACATCCTACGAGCAGTACTTC. The chain carries TRBV2 and TRBJ2-7, with 9 bases that match TRBD1. This CDR3 has 14 residues. Germline V gene data show CDR1 as SNHLY and CDR2 as FYNNEI. With V trimmed by 11 bases and J by 1 base, 9 bases remained unmatched.

The chain combines TRBV9 with TRBJ2-7, with 7 bases identical to TRBD1. The CDR3 loop spans 14 amino acids. CDR1 SGDLS and CDR2 YYNGEE come from the germline V gene. The V segment lost 3 bases and the J segment 4 bases; nucleotides outside the gene matches: 7. CDR3 in amino acids: CASSAPGQSYEQYF. The CDR3, as DNA: TGTGCCAGCAGCGCACCGGGACAGTCATACGAGCAGTACTTC.

The chain employs TRBV4-3 and TRBJ1-6; no clear D gene. V lost 0 bases and J 0 bases, leaving 9 bases between the germline ends. The CDR3 has 17 residues. CDR1 and CDR2 from the germline V gene are LGHNA and YSLEER. CDR3 coding DNA: TGCGCCAGCAGCCAAGACTGGAGTAGCTCCTATAATTCACCCCTCCACTTT. Encoded protein: CASSQDWSSSYNSPLHF.

The chain links TRBV7-2 to TRBJ2-7; 8 nucleotides align to TRBD2. The V and J ends lost 1 base and 4 bases, in that order; junction bases with no gene match: 3. Per the germline V gene, CDR1 is SGHTA and CDR2 is FQGNSA. CDR3 size: 14 residues. CDR3 coding DNA: TGTGCCAGCAGCTTAGGGACTAGCTTTTACGAGCAGTACTTC. The encoded protein is CASSLGTSFYEQYF.

The gene calls are TRBV6-5 and TRBJ1-2; D call uncertain. Germline CDR1 is MNHEY and CDR2 is SVGAGI. V was pared by 3 bases and J by 2 bases, with 7 bases between. The CDR3 runs 13 residues. Written as DNA, the CDR3 is TGTGCCAGCAGTTATGGGCTAAACTATGGCTACACCTTC. Residues: CASSYGLNYGYTF.

V gene TRBV5-1 combines with J gene TRBJ1-4, with D tentatively TRBD1 (6 bases). The CDR3 contains 17 residues. Germline V gene data show CDR1 as SGHRS and CDR2 as YFSETQ. Trimming shortened V by 4 bases and J by 2 bases, and 18 bases separated the two germline ends. CDR3 region: CASSPFQGRGTNEKLFF. The CDR3 bases are TGCGCCAGCAGCCCGTTCCAGGGGCGGGGGACTAATGAAAAACTGTTTTTT.

The chain employs TRBV18 and TRBJ1-1; 8 nucleotides align to TRBD1. Germline V gene sequence: CDR1 KGHSH, CDR2 LQKENI. The CDR3 is 14 residues long. The ends lost 4 bases at V and 3 bases at J; junction bases unmatched: 4. CDR3 loop: CASSQNRGDTEAFF. CDR3 coding DNA: TGTGCCAGCTCACAAAACAGGGGGGACACTGAAGCTTTCTTT. The full variable domain, with the rest looked up from reference TRBV18 and TRBJ1-1, is NAGVMQNPRHLVRRRGQEARLRCSPMKGHSHVYWYRQLPEEGLKFMVYLQKENIIDESGMPKERFSAEFPKEGPSILRIQQVVRGDSAAYFCASSQNRGDTEAFFGQGTRLTVV.

The chain joins TRBV27 to TRBJ2-3, with D possibly matching TRBD1 (5 bases). V lost 6 bases and J lost 3, with 13 bases in between. Germline loops: CDR1 MNHEY, CDR2 SMNVEV (reference sequence). The length of the CDR3 is 14 residues. The chain's CDR3 is CASSKLGPTDTQYF. The CDR3 DNA reads TGTGCCAGCAGCAAATTGGGGCCAACAGATACGCAGTATTTT.

V usage is TRBV29-1 and J usage is TRBJ2-4, with 8 bases aligning to TRBD2. The ends lost 2 bases at V and 6 bases at J; junction bases unmatched: 3. The germline gives CDR1 SQVTM, CDR2 ANQGSEA. The CDR3 loop spans 13 amino acids. The CDR3 spells CSVEITSGNIQYF. In nucleotides, the CDR3 is TGCAGCGTTGAAATCACTAGCGGAAACATTCAGTACTTC.

V is TRBV28 and J is TRBJ1-2; TRBD1 aligns across 7 bases. Unmatched junction bases numbered 6, after V lost 4 bases and J lost 1 base. CDR1 is MDHEN, CDR2 SYDVKM, per germline. The CDR3 sequence is 15 residues long. The CDR3 sequence: CASSSGTAGNYGYTF. The CDR3 region has the DNA TGTGCCAGCAGTTCAGGGACAGCCGGTAACTATGGCTACACCTTC.

This clone has only a few counts. The chain recombines TRBV30 with TRBJ1-2, with D unresolved. From germline, CDR1 is GTSNPN and CDR2 SVGIG (reference sequence). Trimming removed 4 bases from V and 2 bases from J, with 5 bases in between. There are 11 residues in the CDR3. CDR3 protein: CAWTQNYGYTF. The CDR3 DNA reads as TGTGCCTGGACCCAAAACTATGGCTACACCTTC. The full variable domain, in which reference TRBV30 and TRBJ1-2 provide the parts outside the CDR3, is SQTIHQWPATLVQPVGSPLSLECTVEGTSNPNLYWYRQAAGRGLQLLFYSVGIGQISSEVPQNLSASRPQDRQFILSSKKLLLSDSGFYLCAWTQNYGYTFGSGTRLTVV.

The chain is built from TRBV9 and TRBJ2-6; D might be TRBD1 (6 bases). The CDR3 has 18 residues. V shed 1 base and J shed 0 bases, with 14 bases lying between them. CDR1 and CDR2 (germline): SGDLS, YYNGEE. In nucleotides, the CDR3 is TGTGCCAGCAGCGTAAAAGACAGGAGCGTCTCTGGGGCCAACGTCCTGACTTTC. Its translation is CASSVKDRSVSGANVLTF. The variable domain in full, with the rest retrieved from reference TRBV9 and TRBJ2-6, is DSGVTQTPKHLITATGQRVTLRCSPRSGDLSVYWYQQSLDQGLQFLIQYYNGEERAKGNILERFSAQQFPDLHSELNLSSLELGDSALYFCASSVKDRSVSGANVLTFGAGSRLTVL.

The chain employs TRBV5-1 and TRBJ2-1, with a possible D match to TRBD2 (5 bases). Trimming stripped 0 bases from V and 0 bases from J, with 10 bases between. CDR3 length: 16 amino acids. The germline CDR1 and CDR2 sequences are SGHRS and YFSETQ. CDR3 DNA sequence: TGCGCCAGCAGCTTGGACGGGGTAAGCTCCTACAATGAGCAGTTCTTC. This sequence encodes CASSLDGVSSYNEQFF. Full variable domain (rest looked up from reference TRBV5-1 and TRBJ2-1): KAGVTQTPRYLIKTRGQQVTLSCSPISGHRSVSWYQQTPGQGLQFLFEYFSETQRNKGNFPGRFSGRQFSNSRSEMNVSTLELGDSALYLCASSLDGVSSYNEQFFGPGTRLTVL.

The chain links TRBV6-5 to TRBJ1-1, with 9 bases aligning to TRBD1. V dropped 6 bases and J dropped 3; count of bases not matched to a gene: 5. The CDR3 has 14 residues. CDR1 MNHEY and CDR2 SVGAGI come from the germline V gene. The CDR3 DNA reads TGTGCCAGCAGAGGGACAGGGTGGTACACTGAAGCTTTCTTT. Encoded protein: CASRGTGWYTEAFF.

This chain uses TRBV28 with TRBJ2-2; unclear D gene. CDR3 length: 14 amino acids. Between the trimmed V and J ends, which lost 7 bases and 2 bases, there was a span of 11 bases. The germline gives CDR1 MDHEN, CDR2 SYDVKM. This chain's CDR3 is CASTNSRNTGELFF. For the CDR3, the DNA is TGTGCCAGCACCAACAGCAGAAACACCGGGGAGCTGTTTTTT.